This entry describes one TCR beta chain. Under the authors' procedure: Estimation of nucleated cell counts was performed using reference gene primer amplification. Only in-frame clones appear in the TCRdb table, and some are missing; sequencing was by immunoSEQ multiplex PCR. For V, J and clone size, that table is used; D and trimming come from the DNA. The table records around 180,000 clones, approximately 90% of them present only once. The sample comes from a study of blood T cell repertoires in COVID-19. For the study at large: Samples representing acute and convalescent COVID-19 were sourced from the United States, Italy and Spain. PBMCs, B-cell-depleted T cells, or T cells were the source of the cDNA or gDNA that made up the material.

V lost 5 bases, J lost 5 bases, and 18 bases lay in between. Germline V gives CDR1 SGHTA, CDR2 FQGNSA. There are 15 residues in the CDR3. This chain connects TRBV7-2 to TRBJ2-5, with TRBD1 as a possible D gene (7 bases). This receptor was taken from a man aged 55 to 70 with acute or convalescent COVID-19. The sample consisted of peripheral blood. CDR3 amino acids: CASSTRQGGGETQYF. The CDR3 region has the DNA TGTGCCAGCAGCACGCGACAGGGAGGTGGGGAGACCCAGTACTTC.